These 20 T cell receptor beta chains originate from one sample sequenced in a study of blood T cell repertoires in COVID-19. Sequenced by immunoSEQ multiplex PCR; TCRdb stores in-frame clones only, minus some. The table lists 100,000 to 150,000 clones, around 81% of them singletons, with roughly 17% in the top ten. Sequencing used peripheral blood. These TCRs come from a man in his thirties or forties with COVID-19, enrolled during active disease.

The CDR3 here is CASRRQGAYNSPLHF. The CDR3 DNA sequence: TGTGCCAGCAGGCGACAGGGGGCCTATAATTCACCCCTCCACTTT. V is TRBV5-6 and J is TRBJ1-6; 9 bases are shared with TRBD1. Trimming at V came to 5 bases and at J to 2 bases, leaving 2 bases not matched to a gene. Per the germline V gene, CDR1 is SGHDT and CDR2 is YYEEEE. The CDR3 is 15 residues long.

V usage is TRBV27 and J usage is TRBJ2-1; 11 nucleotides match TRBD1. The CDR3 loop spans 15 amino acids. CDR1 is MNHEY, CDR2 SMNVEV, per germline (reference sequence). The ends lost 8 bases at V and 8 bases at J; junction bases unmatched: 11. The CDR3 DNA follows: TGTGCCAGCCGGACCCCGGGACAGGGGGGCTATGAGCAGTTCTTC. It codes for CASRTPGQGGYEQFF.

The gene calls are TRBV30 and TRBJ1-3, with 7 bases matching TRBD1. Germline CDR1 GTSNPN, CDR2 SVGIG (reference sequence). The V and J ends lost 5 bases and 2 bases, in that order; junction bases with no gene match: 3. This CDR3 contains 13 residues. This CDR3 is CAWDTGAGNTIYF. CDR3 DNA sequence: TGTGCCTGGGATACAGGGGCTGGAAACACCATATATTTT.

J is TRBJ1-1 and V is TRBV2, with a tentative D call TRBD1 (5 bases). Trimming stripped 3 bases from V and 0 bases from J, with 11 bases between. The CDR3 length is 15 residues. Germline loops: CDR1 SNHLY, CDR2 FYNNEI. DNA of the CDR3: TGTGCCAGCAGTGAGGGAAGGGGTGTGAACACTGAAGCTTTCTTT. Encoded protein: CASSEGRGVNTEAFF.

The chain recombines TRBV30 with TRBJ1-5, with 8 bases that match TRBD1. V shed 3 bases, J shed 5 bases, and the junction held 9 bases outside the gene matches. The CDR3 covers 15 residues. From germline, CDR1 is GTSNPN and CDR2 SVGIG (reference sequence). CDR3 sequence reads: CAWSLTGARHQPQHF. The CDR3 nucleotides read TGTGCCTGGAGCCTGACAGGGGCCCGCCATCAGCCCCAGCATTTT.

This sequence joins TRBV5-5 and TRBJ2-7; D is perhaps TRBD1 (5 bases). CDR1 and CDR2 from the germline V gene are SGHKS and YYEKEE (reference sequence). V lost 0 bases and J lost 3, with 16 bases in between. The CDR3 totals 16 residues. In DNA form, the CDR3 reads TGTGCCAGCAGCTTGGGGCAGGGTTTTAGGAACTACGAGCAGTACTTC. Its protein product is CASSLGQGFRNYEQYF.

This chain joins TRBV7-2 and TRBJ2-7; perhaps TRBD2 as D (5 bases). The V end was cut by 5 bases, the J end by 3 bases, with 14 bases between. Per the germline V gene, CDR1 is SGHTA and CDR2 is FQGNSA. CDR3 size: 14 residues. The CDR3 reads CASSPDFSHYEQYF. Here the CDR3 DNA reads TGTGCCAGCAGCCCGGACTTCTCCCACTACGAGCAGTACTTC. Using reference TRBV7-2 and TRBJ2-7 for the parts outside the CDR3, the full variable domain is GAGVSQSPSNKVTEKGKDVELRCDPISGHTALYWYRQSLGQGLEFLIYFQGNSAPDKSGLPSDRFSAERTGGSVSTLTIQRTQQEDSAVYLCASSPDFSHYEQYFGPGTRLTVT.

This chain links TRBV4-3 with TRBJ1-1; D is perhaps TRBD1 (5 bases). In germline, CDR1 is LGHNA, CDR2 YSLEER. This CDR3 spans 14 amino acids. V lost 6 bases, J lost 0 bases, and 11 bases lay in between. In nucleotides, the CDR3 is TGCGCCAGCAGTCGAGACAGATTGAACACTGAAGCTTTCTTT. Protein sequence: CASSRDRLNTEAFF.

The chain employs TRBV12-3 or TRBV12-4 and TRBJ1-1; a weak D match, TRBD1 (5 bases). CDR3 length equals 12 residues. The V end was cut by 2 bases, the J end by 13 bases, with 14 bases between. The CDR3 bases are TGTGCCAGCAGTTTACAGGGTTTTAGGAATTTCTTT. Protein: CASSLQGFRNFF.

The chain is built from TRBV6-5 and TRBJ1-4; the match to TRBD1 covers 7 bases. The CDR3 has 14 residues. Germline CDR1 reads MNHEY; CDR2 reads SVGAGI. V was clipped by 5 bases and J by 8 bases; unmatched bases: 8. The CDR3, as DNA: TGTGCCAGCAGTCTCGACAGGGTCGCAGAAAAACTGTTTTTT. Its protein is CASSLDRVAEKLFF.

In this sample, this clone turned up a few times. The chain carries TRBV19 and TRBJ1-1, with TRBD1 identical over 12 bases. V shed 5 bases, J shed 1 base, and the junction held 5 bases outside the gene matches. Germline V gene data show CDR1 as LNHDA and CDR2 as SQIVND (reference sequence). The CDR3 totals 16 residues. This chain's CDR3 is CASSEGTGGQNTEAFF. Here the CDR3 DNA reads TGTGCCAGTAGTGAAGGGACAGGGGGCCAGAACACTGAAGCTTTCTTT.

V usage is TRBV9 and J usage is TRBJ1-5; D ambiguous. The V gene's germline CDR1 is SGDLS and CDR2 YYNGEE. V was cut by 3 bases and J by 1 base, with 11 bases left in between. The length of the CDR3 is 15 residues. The CDR3 DNA is TGTGCCAGCAGCGAGGACGGGATGAGCAATCAGCCCCAGCATTTT. Protein product: CASSEDGMSNQPQHF.

This clone was recorded once. V and J are TRBV7-2 and TRBJ1-4; 7 bases align to TRBD1. The CDR3 is made up of 15 amino acids. Germline V lookup: CDR1 SGHTA, CDR2 FQGNSA. Unmatched junction bases numbered 10, after V lost 2 bases and J lost 10 bases. The CDR3 coding sequence is TGTGCCAGCAGCTTAACAGGGGCACCACCCGGAAAACTGTTTTTT. Translated: CASSLTGAPPGKLFF.

This clone was seen once. V gene TRBV11-2 combines with J gene TRBJ2-5; D gene unclear. The V end lost 0 bases, the J end lost 5 bases, and 13 bases lay between the germline ends. The CDR3 extends over 15 amino acids. Germline CDR1 and CDR2: SGHAT and FQNNGV. DNA for the CDR3: TGTGCCAGCAGCTTAGAATTCTCGGGTCGCGAGACCCAGTACTTC. Translating gives CASSLEFSGRETQYF.

This clone came up a few times. The J gene is TRBJ2-3, the V gene TRBV28, with TRBD2 identical over 12 bases. The CDR3 runs to 17 residues. The V gene's germline CDR1 is MDHEN and CDR2 SYDVKM. The junction had 4 bases not matched to a gene; V was cut back by 3 bases and J by 0 bases. The CDR3 DNA reads as TGTGCCAGCAGTTTGCGGACTAGCGGGAAGAGCACAGATACGCAGTATTTT. Translation: CASSLRTSGKSTDTQYF.

V usage is TRBV7-3 and J usage is TRBJ2-3; 9 nucleotides align to TRBD2. The CDR3 is 15 amino acids. CDR1 SGHTA and CDR2 FQGTGA come from the germline V gene. J lost 3 bases, V lost 2 bases, and 3 bases had no gene match. CDR3 nucleotides: TGTGCCAGCAGCTTACTAGCGGGGACTACAGATACGCAGTATTTT. Translation: CASSLLAGTTDTQYF.

The genes are TRBV5-1 and TRBJ1-1; D is possibly TRBD1 (6 bases). Germline values: CDR1 SGHRS, CDR2 YFSETQ. This CDR3 is 14 amino acids long. V lost 4 bases and J lost 2, with 12 bases in between. CDR3 residues: CASSADSFNTEAFF. CDR3 nucleotide sequence: TGCGCCAGCAGCGCGGACAGTTTTAACACTGAAGCTTTCTTT.

The chain joins TRBV7-9 to TRBJ1-1; D not certain. Per germline, CDR1 SEHNR and CDR2 FQNEAQ (reference sequence). The CDR3 is 13 amino acids. V was cut by 1 base and J by 12 bases, with 15 bases left in between. CDR3 in amino acids: CASSLGDKPPTFF. DNA for the CDR3: TGTGCCAGCAGCTTAGGAGATAAGCCCCCAACTTTCTTT.

This rearrangement joins TRBV19 to TRBJ1-2, with D maybe TRBD1 (5 bases). V lost 7 bases, J lost 3 bases, and 12 bases lay in between. CDR3 size: 13 residues. Germline lookup yields CDR1 LNHDA and CDR2 SQIVND (reference sequence). This CDR3 is CASTPGRDYGYTF. The CDR3 DNA reads as TGTGCCAGTACCCCGGGCAGGGACTATGGCTACACCTTC.

This clone was observed once. The chain employs TRBV19 and TRBJ1-2; 7 bases match TRBD1. V shed 3 bases and J 8 bases; nucleotides not matched to a gene: 9. The length of the CDR3 is 14 residues. In germline, CDR1 is LNHDA, CDR2 SQIVND (reference sequence). CDR3 region: CASSMGTAKSGYTF. The CDR3 DNA sequence: TGTGCCAGTAGTATGGGGACAGCAAAATCGGGCTACACCTTC.